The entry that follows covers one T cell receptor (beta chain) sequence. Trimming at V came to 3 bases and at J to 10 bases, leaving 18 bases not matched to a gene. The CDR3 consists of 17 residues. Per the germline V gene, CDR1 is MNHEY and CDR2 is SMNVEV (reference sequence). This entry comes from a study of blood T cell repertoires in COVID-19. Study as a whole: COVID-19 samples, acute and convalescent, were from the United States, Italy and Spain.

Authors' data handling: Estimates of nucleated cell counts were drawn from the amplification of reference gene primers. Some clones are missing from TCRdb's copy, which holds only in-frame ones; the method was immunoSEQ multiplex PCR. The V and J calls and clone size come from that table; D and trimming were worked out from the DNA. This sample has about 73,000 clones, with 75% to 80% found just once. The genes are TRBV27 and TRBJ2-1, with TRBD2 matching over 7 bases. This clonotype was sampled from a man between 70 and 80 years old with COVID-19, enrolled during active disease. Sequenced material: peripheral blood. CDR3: CASSFPPTSRDPREQFF. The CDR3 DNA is TGTGCCAGCAGTTTTCCACCGACTAGCAGAGACCCAAGGGAGCAGTTCTTC.